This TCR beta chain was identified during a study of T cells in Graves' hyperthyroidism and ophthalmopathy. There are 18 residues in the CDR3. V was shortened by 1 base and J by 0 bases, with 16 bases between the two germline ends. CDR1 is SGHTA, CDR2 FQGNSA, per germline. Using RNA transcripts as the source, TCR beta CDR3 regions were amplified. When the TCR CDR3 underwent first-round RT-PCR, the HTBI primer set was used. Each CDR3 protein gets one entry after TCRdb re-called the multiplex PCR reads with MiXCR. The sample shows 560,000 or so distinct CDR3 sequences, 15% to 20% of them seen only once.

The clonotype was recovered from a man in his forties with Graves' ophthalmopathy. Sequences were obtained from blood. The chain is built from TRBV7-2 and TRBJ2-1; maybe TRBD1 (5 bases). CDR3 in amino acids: CASSLGRGHPSSYNEQFF. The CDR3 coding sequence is TGTGCCAGCAGCTTAGGAAGGGGCCACCCGAGCTCCTACAATGAGCAGTTCTTC.